This TCR beta chain was documented in a study of blood T cell repertoires in COVID-19. This clone was recorded a few times. Produced via immunoSEQ multiplex PCR; TCRdb's table is partial and in-frame only. The data contain about 360,000 clones, around 87% of them seen just once; the ten biggest clones take up 3%. The CDR3 loop spans 17 amino acids. The V gene lost 6 bases and the J gene lost 4 bases, with 24 bases spanning the gap. Germline V gene sequence: CDR1 LNHDA, CDR2 SQIVND (reference sequence). The receptor was derived from a human donor in a cohort sampled during active COVID-19. V is TRBV19 and J is TRBJ2-5; tentative D call: TRBD2 (5 bases). The sequenced sample consisted of peripheral blood. CDR3 sequence (DNA): TGTGCCAGTAGCCTGGAACGTCCAGGCCAACGGGGAGAGACCCAGTACTTC. Its protein product is CASSLERPGQRGETQYF.